One T cell receptor beta chain is described in this entry. Its target is not known. This entry comes from a study of cytomegalovirus exposure and HLA in healthy donors. Across the study: HLA-typed donors contributed around 85 million unique TCRs, which were held in an early data release.

General observations from the study: A later examination showed that TCR association rates differed by HLA locus, with DRB1 most and HLA-C fewest.

Sampled while nominally healthy, donors likely had unrecorded immune exposures. Use of 60 Vbeta and 13 Jbeta primers characterized the PCR. Per the original data handling: Among the unique TCR beta chains that a later analysis counted, around 82 million in all, some 10 million were shared. Clones were read by immunoSEQ multiplex PCR, and TCRdb kept only the in-frame ones, dropping some. V, J and clone size were drawn from that table, and D and trimming were deduced from the DNA. The data contain approximately 150,000 clones, around 73% of them singletons. The CDR3 is made up of 15 amino acids. Per germline, CDR1 MRHNA and CDR2 SNTAGT. Trimming removed 0 bases from V and 5 bases from J; junction bases left unmatched: 3.

The receptor was isolated from a woman aged 18-29 years in good health and CMV-seropositive. The sequenced material came from PBMCs. V and J are TRBV6-4 and TRBJ2-3, with 9 bases lining up with TRBD2. In DNA form, the CDR3 reads TGTGCCAGCAGTGACTCAATTAGCGGGGGAGATACGCAGTATTTT. Translated: CASSDSISGGDTQYF.